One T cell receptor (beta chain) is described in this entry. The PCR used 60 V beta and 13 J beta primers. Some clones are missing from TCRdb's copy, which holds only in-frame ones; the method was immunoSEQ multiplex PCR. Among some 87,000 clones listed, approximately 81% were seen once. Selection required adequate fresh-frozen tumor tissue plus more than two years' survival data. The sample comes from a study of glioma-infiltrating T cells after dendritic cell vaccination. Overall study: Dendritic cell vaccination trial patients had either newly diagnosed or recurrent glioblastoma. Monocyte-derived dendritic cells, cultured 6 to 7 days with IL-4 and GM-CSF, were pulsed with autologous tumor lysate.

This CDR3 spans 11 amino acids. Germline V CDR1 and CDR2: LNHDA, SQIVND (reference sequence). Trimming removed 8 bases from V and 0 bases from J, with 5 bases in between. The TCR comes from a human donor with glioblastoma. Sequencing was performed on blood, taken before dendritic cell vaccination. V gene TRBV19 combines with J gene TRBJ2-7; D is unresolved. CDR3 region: CASGDSYEQYF. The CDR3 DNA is TGTGCCAGTGGAGACTCCTACGAGCAGTACTTC.